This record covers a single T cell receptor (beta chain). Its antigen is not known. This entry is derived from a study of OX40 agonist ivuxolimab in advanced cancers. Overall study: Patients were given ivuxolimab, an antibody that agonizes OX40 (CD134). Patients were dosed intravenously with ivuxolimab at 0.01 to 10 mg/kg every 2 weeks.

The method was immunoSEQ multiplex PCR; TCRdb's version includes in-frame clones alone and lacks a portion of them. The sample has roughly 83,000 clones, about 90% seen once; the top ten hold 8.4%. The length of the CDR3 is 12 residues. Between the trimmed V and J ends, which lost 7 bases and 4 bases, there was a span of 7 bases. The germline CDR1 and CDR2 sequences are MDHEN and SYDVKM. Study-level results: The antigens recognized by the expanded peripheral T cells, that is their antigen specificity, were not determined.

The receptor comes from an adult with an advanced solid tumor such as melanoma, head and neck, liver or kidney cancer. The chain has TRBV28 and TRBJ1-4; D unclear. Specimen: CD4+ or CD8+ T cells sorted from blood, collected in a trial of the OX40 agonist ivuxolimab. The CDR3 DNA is TGTGCCAGCACGGAGGGTAATGAAAAACTGTTTTTT. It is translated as CASTEGNEKLFF. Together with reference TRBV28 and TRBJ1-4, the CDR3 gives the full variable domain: DVKVTQSSRYLVKRTGEKVFLECVQDMDHENMFWYRQDPGLGLRLIYFSYDVKMKEKGDIPEGYSVSREKKERFSLILESASTNQTSMYLCASTEGNEKLFFGSGTQLSVL.